This is a list of T cell receptor beta chains from one sample in a study of T cell responses to AZD1222 COVID-19 vaccine. Sequenced by immunoSEQ multiplex PCR; TCRdb stores in-frame clones only, minus some. The repertoire has tens of thousands of clones, approximately 85% of them found once; the top ten carry about 3.5%. Sequences were derived from peripheral blood, sampled 28 days after the second AZD1222 dose. The receptors come from an adult who received the AZD1222 COVID-19 vaccine. Both conserved end residues are part of each CDR3. D genes are given only for firm matches. A clone size is listed for some rows: how often the clone was seen (once, few, many), or a class if it is expanded.

V	D	size	J	DNA	CDR3
TRBV27	TRBD2	-	TRBJ2-1	TGTGCCAGCAGTTCCATCGGTAGCGGGAGGGCAGTGCAGTTCTTC	CASSSIGSGRAVQFF
TRBV5-5	TRBD2	-	TRBJ2-7	TGTGCCAGCAGCTTTACGGGACTAGCGGGAGGGTCAAGCTCCTACGAGCAGTACTTC	CASSFTGLAGGSSSYEQYF
TRBV3-1/TRBV3-2	-	once	TRBJ2-3	TGTGCCAGCAGTACCTATTCGGGCGACGCAGATACGCAGTATTTT	CASSTYSGDADTQYF
TRBV27	TRBD2	-	TRBJ2-1	TGTGCCAGCAGTTCTCGACTAGCGGGCCTTTTGGATGAGCAGTTCTTC	CASSSRLAGLLDEQFF
TRBV5-1	-	-	TRBJ1-6	TGCGCCAGCCGCGACGAACCTAATTCACCCCTCCACTTT	CASRDEPNSPLHF
TRBV6-5	TRBD1	-	TRBJ2-7	TGTGCCAGCAGCCGGGACAGGGCCTCCTACGAGCAGTACTTC	CASSRDRASYEQYF
TRBV28	TRBD1	-	TRBJ2-2	TGTGCCAGCATCGGACAGGGGGCCACCGGGGAGCTGTTTTTT	CASIGQGATGELFF
TRBV5-4	-	-	TRBJ2-3	TGTGCCAGCAGCTTGAAAAGTAGCGGCAAACAGACAGATACGCAGTATTTT	CASSLKSSGKQTDTQYF
TRBV7-3	TRBD1	-	TRBJ2-7	TGTGCCAGCAGCTTAGACAGGGGAGACGAGCAGTACTTC	CASSLDRGDEQYF
TRBV24-1	-	once	TRBJ1-2	TGTGCCACCAGTGATTCAACGGTGCCTTTCCTTGGCTACACCTTC	CATSDSTVPFLGYTF
TRBV9	-	-	TRBJ1-5	TGTGCCAGCAGCGTAGACAGGGTGAGCCAGCCCCAGCATTTT	CASSVDRVSQPQHF
TRBV7-3	-	once	TRBJ1-1	TGTGCCAGCAGCCCCGGGACACAGACTTCGGCTTTCTTT	CASSPGTQTSAFF
TRBV25-1	TRBD2	-	TRBJ2-3	TGTGCCAGCAGTGAATCAGCGGGGAGGGGAACTAGCACAGATACGCAGTATTTT	CASSESAGRGTSTDTQYF
TRBV4-2	TRBD1	-	TRBJ1-4	TGTGCCAGCAGCCAAGAGGGGCCAGGGGGCTATGAAAAACTGTTTTTT	CASSQEGPGGYEKLFF
TRBV2	-	-	TRBJ1-5	TGTGCCAGCAAGGGGCAGGGGAACCAGCCCCAGCATTTT	CASKGQGNQPQHF
TRBV5-4	-	-	TRBJ1-2	TGTGCCAGCAGCTCCGGACCTGAGGGCAACTATGGCTACACCTTC	CASSSGPEGNYGYTF
TRBV28	-	-	TRBJ1-1	TGTGCCAGCAGTACGGACAGAGTAAACACTGAAGCTTTCTTT	CASSTDRVNTEAFF
TRBV28	-	-	TRBJ2-7	TGTGCCAGCAGTCCCCCGAGGGGAGGCGAGCAGTACTTC	CASSPPRGGEQYF
TRBV4-3	-	-	TRBJ2-3	TGCGCCAGCAGCCATCAAGGGGGGGACTCGATCACAGATACGCAGTATTTT	CASSHQGGDSITDTQYF
TRBV7-9	-	-	TRBJ2-1	TGTGCCAGCAGTAACCTCAGGGGTTCCTACAATGAGCAGTTCTTC	CASSNLRGSYNEQFF
TRBV7-9	-	-	TRBJ1-2	TGTGCCAGCAGCCGGGTCAGTGGGTATGGCTACACCTTC	CASSRVSGYGYTF
TRBV11-2	-	once	TRBJ1-5	TGTGCCAGCAGCACCCGCGGCACCCCCGGGGAGCCCCAGCATTTT	CASSTRGTPGEPQHF
TRBV19	-	-	TRBJ1-5	TGTGCCAGTAGTACACAGGATCATCAGCCCCAGCATTTT	CASSTQDHQPQHF
TRBV2	-	-	TRBJ2-1	TGTGCCAGCAGTCGCCAAGGCACCTACAATGAGCAGTTCTTC	CASSRQGTYNEQFF
TRBV3-1/TRBV3-2	-	-	TRBJ1-3	TGTGCCTATCGAGCTGGAAACACCATATATTTT	CAYRAGNTIYF
TRBV7-2	-	-	TRBJ1-1	TGTGCCAGCAGCACTTATAACACTGAAGCTTTCTTT	CASSTYNTEAFF
TRBV3-1/TRBV3-2	TRBD2	-	TRBJ2-1	TGTGCCAGCAGCCAAGAAAGAGGCGGGGGCAATGAGCAGTTCTTC	CASSQERGGGNEQFF
TRBV12-3/TRBV12-4	-	-	TRBJ1-2	TGTGCCAGCAGTTTGAGTAATAGAGATGGCTACACCTTC	CASSLSNRDGYTF
TRBV10-3	-	-	TRBJ1-3	TGTGCCATCAGTGGGACCAGAGGGGCTGGAAACACCATATATTTT	CAISGTRGAGNTIYF
TRBV19	-	-	TRBJ1-5	TGTGCCAGTAGTATAGTTTCGACCCACGAGGGTAATCAGCCCCAGCATTTT	CASSIVSTHEGNQPQHF
TRBV3-1/TRBV3-2	TRBD1	-	TRBJ1-1	TGTGCCAGCAGCCGAGGACAGGGGGACACTGAAGCTTTCTTT	CASSRGQGDTEAFF
TRBV4-1	-	once	TRBJ1-4	TGCGCCAGCAGCCCCTTAACAGATATTAATGAAAAACTGTTTTTT	CASSPLTDINEKLFF
TRBV28	-	-	TRBJ1-3	TGTGCCAGCAGTTCCGGGACCCACGGAAACACCATATATTTT	CASSSGTHGNTIYF
TRBV28	-	-	TRBJ2-5	TGTGCCAGCAGTTTGCGATTCGAGTACCAAGAGACCCAGTACTTC	CASSLRFEYQETQYF
TRBV12-3/TRBV12-4	-	-	TRBJ2-7	TGTGCCAGCAGTTTGAACGAGCAGTACTTC	CASSLNEQYF
TRBV3-1/TRBV3-2	TRBD1	-	TRBJ1-5	TGTGCCAGCAGCCACAGGGGGCAGCCCCAGCATTTT	CASSHRGQPQHF
TRBV5-1	-	-	TRBJ2-1	TGCGCCAGCAGCTTGGCTGGGACCCGCTCCTACAATGAGCAGTTCTTC	CASSLAGTRSYNEQFF
TRBV5-4	-	few	TRBJ1-1	TGTGCCAGCAGTCCGACCTTGGACAACACTGAAGCTTTCTTT	CASSPTLDNTEAFF
TRBV3-1/TRBV3-2	TRBD2	-	TRBJ2-7	TGTGCCAGCAGCCAAAACGGGGGGGCGTACGAGCAGTACTTC	CASSQNGGAYEQYF
TRBV14	-	-	TRBJ2-1	TGTGCCAGCAGCCAAGGAGCGGATTATTACAATGAGCAGTTCTTC	CASSQGADYYNEQFF